The 7 T cell receptor beta chains below were found in one sample sequenced in a study of CD8+ T cells in alopecia areata. Extraction and reverse transcription of RNA yielded cDNA as the sequencing template. Assay used: immunoSEQ multiplex PCR; TCRdb lists only in-frame clones, some missing. The sample consists of 80,000 or so clones, approximately 72% of them appearing once. As to treatment: oral pan-JAK inhibitor, 5-10 mg twice daily. The sample consisted of CD8+ T cells sorted from blood, taken at week 24, from a patient treated with tofacitinib. These receptors all stem from a human donor with alopecia areata.

This clone has just a few counts. The chain carries TRBV4-3 and TRBJ2-2, with a weak D call TRBD2 (6 bases). Germline CDR1 reads LGHNA; CDR2 reads YSLEER. V shed 0 bases and J shed 1 base, with 9 bases lying between them. This CDR3 comprises 16 residues. The CDR3 is CASSQDLRGNTGELFF. Here the CDR3 DNA reads TGCGCCAGCAGCCAAGATCTGCGGGGGAACACCGGGGAGCTGTTTTTT.

This chain joins TRBV27 and TRBJ1-1; TRBD1 matches at 9 bases. V lost 6 bases and J lost 1; bases outside the gene matches: 9. Germline CDR1 is MNHEY and CDR2 is SMNVEV (reference sequence). This CDR3 region has 16 residues. CDR3 DNA sequence: TGTGCCAGCAGGGACGGGACAGGGAACTCGAACACTGAAGCTTTCTTT. Translation: CASRDGTGNSNTEAFF.

This clone was seen a few times. V and J are TRBV4-1 and TRBJ2-2, with a weak D call TRBD1 (6 bases). Germline V gene data show CDR1 as MGHRA and CDR2 as YSYEKL. The CDR3 sequence is 15 residues long. V was trimmed by 6 bases and J by 1 base, leaving 12 bases between them. The CDR3 DNA reads as TGCGCCAGCAGTCGCGACAGGTTGAACACCGGGGAGCTGTTTTTT. This translates into CASSRDRLNTGELFF.

The chain links TRBV13 to TRBJ2-7; D may match TRBD1 or TRBD2 (5 bases each). The CDR3 loop spans 14 amino acids. CDR1 and CDR2 (germline): PRHDT, FYEKMQ (reference sequence). Trimming took off 5 bases at V and 7 bases at J, with 18 bases between the two ends. The DNA of the CDR3 is TGTGCCAGCAGCCCATACTCCGGGACGGCAGAGCAGTACTTC. It is translated as CASSPYSGTAEQYF.

The chain combines TRBV29-1 with TRBJ1-2; D is undetermined. V gave up 7 bases and J gave up 4 bases, with 10 bases separating them. This CDR3 region has 11 residues. CDR1 is SQVTM and CDR2 is ANQGSEA in the germline V gene. The CDR3 loop is CSATNTYGYTF. The CDR3 bases are TGCAGCGCCACGAACACCTATGGCTACACCTTC.

This clone was picked up one time. The rearrangement links TRBV28 to TRBJ2-6, with D maybe TRBD1 (6 bases). Per germline, CDR1 MDHEN and CDR2 SYDVKM. The CDR3 is made up of 15 amino acids. V lost 1 base to trimming and J lost 4 bases, with 8 bases between them. The CDR3 reads CASSLSGAGANVLTF. In DNA form, the CDR3 reads TGTGCCAGCAGTTTATCAGGGGCCGGGGCCAACGTCCTGACTTTC.

This chain joins TRBV27 and TRBJ1-1; TRBD1 aligns across 8 bases. Germline-derived CDR1 and CDR2 are MNHEY and SMNVEV (reference sequence). This CDR3 comprises 14 residues. Trimming at V came to 6 bases and at J to 5 bases, leaving 8 bases not matched to a gene. Here the CDR3 DNA reads TGTGCCAGCAGGACTTGGACAGGGACTACTGAAGCTTTCTTT. The encoded protein is CASRTWTGTTEAFF.